This T cell receptor beta chain originates from a study of human T cells and chemical hapten exposure. General observations from the study: Versus controls, significantly more large CDR3 similarity clusters arose from expanded TCRs.

Germline V gene data show CDR1 as SGDLS and CDR2 as YYNGEE. CDR3 size: 15 residues. V was trimmed by 4 bases and J by 0 bases, leaving 13 bases between them. Time point given: patch test 2, 6 weeks after DPC sensitization. Treatment: therapeutic diphenylcyclopropenone sensitization with weekly scalp DPC. Unfractionated whole blood served as the source for total RNA extraction. From the RACE reads, TCRdb called clonotypes with MiXCR, one entry per CDR3 protein. The profile shows about 85,000 distinct CDR3 sequences, around a tenth of them singletons. Remarks on this clonotype: Its cognate antigen is unknown.

The sequence derives from a man aged 18 to 30 with alopecia areata. Some clones in this sample may be carry-over from other donors' samples. Specimen: whole blood, collected in connection with sensitization to the hapten diphenylcyclopropenone (DPC). J is TRBJ1-1 and V is TRBV9; maybe TRBD1 (6 bases). The CDR3 sequence is CASSNAGTLNTEAFF. DNA of the CDR3: TGTGCCAGCAGCAATGCCGGGACATTGAACACTGAAGCTTTCTTT.